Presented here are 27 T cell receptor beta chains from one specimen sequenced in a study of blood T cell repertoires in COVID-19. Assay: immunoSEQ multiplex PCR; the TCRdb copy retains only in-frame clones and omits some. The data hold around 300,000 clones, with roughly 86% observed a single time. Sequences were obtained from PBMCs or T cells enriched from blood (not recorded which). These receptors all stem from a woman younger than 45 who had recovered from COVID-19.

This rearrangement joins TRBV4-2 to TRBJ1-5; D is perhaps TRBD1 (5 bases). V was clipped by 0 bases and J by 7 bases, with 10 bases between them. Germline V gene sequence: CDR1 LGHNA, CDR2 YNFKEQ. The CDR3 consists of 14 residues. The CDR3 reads CASSQERGPQPQHF. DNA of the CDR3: TGTGCCAGCAGCCAAGAAAGGGGTCCCCAGCCCCAGCATTTT.

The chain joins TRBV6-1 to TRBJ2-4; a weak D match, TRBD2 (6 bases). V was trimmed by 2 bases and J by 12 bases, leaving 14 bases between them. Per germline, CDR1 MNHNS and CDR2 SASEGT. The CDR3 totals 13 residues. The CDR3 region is CASSESANGGQYF. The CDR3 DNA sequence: TGTGCCAGCAGTGAATCGGCGAACGGGGGTCAGTACTTC.

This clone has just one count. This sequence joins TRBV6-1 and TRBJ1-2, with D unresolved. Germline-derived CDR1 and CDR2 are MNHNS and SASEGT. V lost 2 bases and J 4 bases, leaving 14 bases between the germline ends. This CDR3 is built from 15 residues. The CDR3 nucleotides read TGTGCCAGCAGTGAAACCTCGTTCAGGCCCTATGGCTACACCTTC. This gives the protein CASSETSFRPYGYTF.

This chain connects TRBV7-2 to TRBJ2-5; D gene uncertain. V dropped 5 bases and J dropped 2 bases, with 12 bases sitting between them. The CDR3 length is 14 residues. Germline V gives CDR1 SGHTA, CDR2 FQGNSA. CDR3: CASSRLRLQETQYF. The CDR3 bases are TGTGCCAGCAGCCGCCTGCGATTGCAAGAGACCCAGTACTTC.

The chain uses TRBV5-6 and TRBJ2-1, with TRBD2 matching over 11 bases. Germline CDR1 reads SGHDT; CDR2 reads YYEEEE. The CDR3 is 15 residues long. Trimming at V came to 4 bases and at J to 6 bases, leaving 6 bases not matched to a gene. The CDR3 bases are TGTGCCAGCAGCGATACGGGACTAGCGGCCAATGAGCAGTTCTTC. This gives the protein CASSDTGLAANEQFF.

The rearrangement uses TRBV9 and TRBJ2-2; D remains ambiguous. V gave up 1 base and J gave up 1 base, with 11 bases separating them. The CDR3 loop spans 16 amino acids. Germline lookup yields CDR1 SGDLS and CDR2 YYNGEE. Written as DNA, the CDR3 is TGTGCCAGCAGCGTATCCTACCGTTTGAACACCGGGGAGCTGTTTTTT. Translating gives CASSVSYRLNTGELFF.

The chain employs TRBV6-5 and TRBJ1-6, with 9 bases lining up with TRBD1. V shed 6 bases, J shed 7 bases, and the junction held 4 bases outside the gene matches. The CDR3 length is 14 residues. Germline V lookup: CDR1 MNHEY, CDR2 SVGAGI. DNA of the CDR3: TGTGCCAGCAGCTTAGACAGGGGGAATTCACCCCTCCACTTT. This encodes CASSLDRGNSPLHF.

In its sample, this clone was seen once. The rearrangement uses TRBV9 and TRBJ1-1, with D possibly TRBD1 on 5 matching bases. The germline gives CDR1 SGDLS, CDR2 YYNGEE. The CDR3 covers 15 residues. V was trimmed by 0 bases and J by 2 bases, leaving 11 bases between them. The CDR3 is CASSVADIPNTEAFF. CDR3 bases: TGTGCCAGCAGCGTAGCGGACATCCCTAACACTGAAGCTTTCTTT.

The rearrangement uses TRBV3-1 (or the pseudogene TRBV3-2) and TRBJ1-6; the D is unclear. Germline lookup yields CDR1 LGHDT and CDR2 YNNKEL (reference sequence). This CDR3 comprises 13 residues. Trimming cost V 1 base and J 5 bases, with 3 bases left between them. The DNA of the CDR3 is TGTGCCAGCAGCCAAGGAGATAATTCACCCCTCCACTTT. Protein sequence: CASSQGDNSPLHF.

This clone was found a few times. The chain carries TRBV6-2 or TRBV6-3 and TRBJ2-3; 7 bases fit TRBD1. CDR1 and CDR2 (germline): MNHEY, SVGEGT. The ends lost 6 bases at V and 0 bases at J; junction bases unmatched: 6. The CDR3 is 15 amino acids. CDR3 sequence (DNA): TGTGCCAGCAGCCCACGGACAGGCAGCACAGATACGCAGTATTTT. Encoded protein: CASSPRTGSTDTQYF.

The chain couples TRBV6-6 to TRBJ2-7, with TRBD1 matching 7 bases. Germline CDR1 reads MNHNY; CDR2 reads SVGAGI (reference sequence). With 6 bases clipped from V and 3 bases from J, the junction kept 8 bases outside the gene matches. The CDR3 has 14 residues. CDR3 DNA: TGTGCCAGCAGCTCTACGACAGGGAACTACGAGCAGTACTTC. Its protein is CASSSTTGNYEQYF.

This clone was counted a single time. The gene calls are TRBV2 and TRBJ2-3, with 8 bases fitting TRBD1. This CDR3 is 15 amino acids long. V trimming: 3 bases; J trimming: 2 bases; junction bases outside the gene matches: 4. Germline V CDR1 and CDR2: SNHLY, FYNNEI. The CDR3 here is CASSDSGGSTDTQYF. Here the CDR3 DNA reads TGTGCCAGCAGTGATTCAGGGGGCTCCACAGATACGCAGTATTTT.

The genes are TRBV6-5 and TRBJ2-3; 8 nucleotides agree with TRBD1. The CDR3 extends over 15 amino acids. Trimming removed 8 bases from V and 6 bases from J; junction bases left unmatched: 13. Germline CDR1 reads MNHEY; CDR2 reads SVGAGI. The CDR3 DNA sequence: TGTGCCAGCTATTCCGACAGGGGAGTTGGCGATACGCAGTATTTT. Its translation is CASYSDRGVGDTQYF.

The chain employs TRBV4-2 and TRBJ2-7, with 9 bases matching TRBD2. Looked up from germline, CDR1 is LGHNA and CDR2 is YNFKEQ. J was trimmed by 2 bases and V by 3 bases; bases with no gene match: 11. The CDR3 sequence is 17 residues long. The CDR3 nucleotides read TGTGCCAGCAGCCATGACCCCAAGCGGGGGGCGACCTACGAGCAGTACTTC. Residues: CASSHDPKRGATYEQYF.

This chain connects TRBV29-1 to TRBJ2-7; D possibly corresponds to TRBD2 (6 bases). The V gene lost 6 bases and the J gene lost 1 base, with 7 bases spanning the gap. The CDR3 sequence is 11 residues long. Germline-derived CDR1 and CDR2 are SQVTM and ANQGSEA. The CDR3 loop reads CSVRGSYEQYF. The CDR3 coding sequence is TGCAGCGTCCGGGGGTCCTACGAGCAGTACTTC.

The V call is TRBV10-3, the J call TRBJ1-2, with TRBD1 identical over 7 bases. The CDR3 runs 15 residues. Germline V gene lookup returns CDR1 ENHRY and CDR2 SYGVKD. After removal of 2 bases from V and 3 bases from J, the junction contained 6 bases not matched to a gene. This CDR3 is CAISEGTAGYYGYTF. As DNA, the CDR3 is TGTGCCATCAGTGAGGGGACAGCGGGTTACTATGGCTACACCTTC.

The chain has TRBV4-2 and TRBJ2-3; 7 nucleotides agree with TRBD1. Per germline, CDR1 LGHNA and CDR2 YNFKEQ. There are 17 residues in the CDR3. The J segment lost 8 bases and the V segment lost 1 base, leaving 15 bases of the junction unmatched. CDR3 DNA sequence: TGTGCCAGCAGCCAAGTTAATCCTGCCCAGGGGGTCGGTACGCAGTATTTT. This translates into CASSQVNPAQGVGTQYF.

CDR3 nucleotides: TGTGCCAGCAGCAATCCGGGACAGGGGAATCAGCCCCAGCATTTT. Amino acid sequence: CASSNPGQGNQPQHF. The chain carries TRBV7-8 and TRBJ1-5; TRBD1 matches 10 bases. The CDR3 contains 15 residues. The V gene end was trimmed by 5 bases and the J gene end by 4 bases; junction bases not matched to a gene: 5. CDR1 and CDR2 from the germline V gene are SGHVS and FQNEAQ.

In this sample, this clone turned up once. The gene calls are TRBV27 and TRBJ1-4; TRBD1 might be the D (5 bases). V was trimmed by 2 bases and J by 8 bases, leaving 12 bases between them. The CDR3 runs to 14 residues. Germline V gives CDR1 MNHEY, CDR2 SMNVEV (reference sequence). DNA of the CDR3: TGTGCCAGCAGTTTAATGGGGCTAGGGGAAAAACTGTTTTTT. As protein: CASSLMGLGEKLFF.

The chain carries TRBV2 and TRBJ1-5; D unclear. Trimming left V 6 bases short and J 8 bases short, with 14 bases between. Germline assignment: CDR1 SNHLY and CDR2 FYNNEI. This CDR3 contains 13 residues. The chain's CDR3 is CASRRLTPEPQHF. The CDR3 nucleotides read TGTGCCAGCAGACGACTTACCCCAGAGCCCCAGCATTTT.

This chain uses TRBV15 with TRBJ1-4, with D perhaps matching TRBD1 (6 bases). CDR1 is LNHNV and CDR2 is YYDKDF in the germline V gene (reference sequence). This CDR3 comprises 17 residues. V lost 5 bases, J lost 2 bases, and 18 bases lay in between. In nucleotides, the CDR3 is TGTGCCACCAGCGTTAGGACAGAAGTATCGACTAATGAAAAACTGTTTTTT. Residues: CATSVRTEVSTNEKLFF. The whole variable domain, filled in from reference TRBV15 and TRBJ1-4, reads DAMVIQNPRYQVTQFGKPVTLSCSQTLNHNVMYWYQQKSSQAPKLLFHYYDKDFNNEADTPDNFQSRRPNTSFCFLDIRSPGLGDTAMYLCATSVRTEVSTNEKLFFGSGTQLSVL.

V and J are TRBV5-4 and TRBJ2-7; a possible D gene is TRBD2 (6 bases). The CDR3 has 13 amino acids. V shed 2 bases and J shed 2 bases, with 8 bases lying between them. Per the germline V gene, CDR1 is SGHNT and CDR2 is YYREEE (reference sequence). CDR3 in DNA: TGTGCCAGCAGCTTTGGCGGGACCTACGAGCAGTACTTC. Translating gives CASSFGGTYEQYF.

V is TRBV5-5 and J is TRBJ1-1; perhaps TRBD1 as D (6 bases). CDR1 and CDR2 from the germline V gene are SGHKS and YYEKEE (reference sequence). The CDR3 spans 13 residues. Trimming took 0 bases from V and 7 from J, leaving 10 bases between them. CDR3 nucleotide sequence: TGTGCCAGCAGCTTGGGCGGACAGTTTGAAGCTTTCTTT. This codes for CASSLGGQFEAFF.

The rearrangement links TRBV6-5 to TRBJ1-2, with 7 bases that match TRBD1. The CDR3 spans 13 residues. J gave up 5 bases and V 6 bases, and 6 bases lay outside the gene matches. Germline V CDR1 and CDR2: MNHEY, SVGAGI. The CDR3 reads CASRRDSLYGYTF. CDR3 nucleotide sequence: TGTGCCAGCAGGAGGGACAGCCTTTATGGCTACACCTTC.

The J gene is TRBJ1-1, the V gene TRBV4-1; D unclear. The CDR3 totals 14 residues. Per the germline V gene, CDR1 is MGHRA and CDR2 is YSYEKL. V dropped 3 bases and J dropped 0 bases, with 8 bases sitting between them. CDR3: CASSQARVNTEAFF. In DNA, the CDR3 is TGCGCCAGCAGCCAGGCCCGGGTGAACACTGAAGCTTTCTTT.

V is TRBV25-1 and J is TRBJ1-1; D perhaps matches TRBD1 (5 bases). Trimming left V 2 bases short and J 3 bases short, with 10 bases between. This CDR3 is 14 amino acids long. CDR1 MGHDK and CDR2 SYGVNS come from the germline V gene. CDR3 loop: CASSETAGDTEAFF. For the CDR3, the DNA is TGTGCCAGCAGTGAAACCGCGGGGGACACTGAAGCTTTCTTT.

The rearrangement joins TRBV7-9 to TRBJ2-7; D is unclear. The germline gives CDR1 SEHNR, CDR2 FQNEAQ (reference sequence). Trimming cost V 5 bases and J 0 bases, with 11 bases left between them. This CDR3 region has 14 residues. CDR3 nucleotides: TGTGCCAGCAGCCCCGTGACACCCTCCTACGAGCAGTACTTC. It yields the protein CASSPVTPSYEQYF.